These 27 T cell receptor beta chains were sequenced from one sample in a study of T cell responses to AZD1222 COVID-19 vaccine. Here immunoSEQ multiplex PCR was the method, and the copy in TCRdb shows in-frame clones only, minus some. Seen here are around 160,000 clones, around nine tenths observed once, and the top ten hold roughly 5.5%. The sample in question was peripheral blood, obtained on day 0 of AZD1222 vaccination. Receptors originate from an adult in good health.

The chain employs TRBV13 and TRBJ2-7; 7 nucleotides match TRBD2. CDR1 is PRHDT and CDR2 is FYEKMQ in the germline V gene (reference sequence). The ends lost 5 bases at V and 4 bases at J; junction bases unmatched: 8. The CDR3 sequence is 14 residues long. Here the CDR3 reads CASSPGRAAYEQYF. For the CDR3, the DNA is TGTGCCAGCAGCCCGGGGAGGGCAGCTTACGAGCAGTACTTC.

The J gene is TRBJ1-2, the V gene TRBV29-1; 8 positions match TRBD1. This CDR3 contains 13 residues. Germline V gene data show CDR1 as SQVTM and CDR2 as ANQGSEA. Germline trimming cut 6 bases from V and 5 bases from J; bases unmatched to any gene: 8. CDR3 in amino acids: CSVATGAGYGYTF. The CDR3 DNA sequence: TGCAGCGTAGCGACAGGGGCGGGGTATGGCTACACCTTC.

This chain connects TRBV5-1 to TRBJ1-3; no reliable D call. Germline CDR1 reads SGHRS; CDR2 reads YFSETQ. This CDR3 has 15 residues. With 2 bases removed from V and 0 bases from J, the gap between germline ends came to 9 bases. CDR3 sequence (DNA): TGCGCCAGCAGCTTAACCGACGACTCTGGAAACACCATATATTTT. Translated, it gives CASSLTDDSGNTIYF.

Regarding this clone: Being one base from a much bigger clone, this may be a read error. Other DNA sequences in this sample translate to the same CDR3. V usage is TRBV10-3 and J usage is TRBJ2-7, with a weak D call TRBD1 (6 bases). This CDR3 comprises 16 residues. The germline V gene has CDR1 ENHRY and CDR2 SYGVKD. The CDR3 is CAISEFPGTFRYEQYF. The CDR3 DNA follows: TGTGCCATCAGTGAGTTTCCCGGGACATTTCGATACGAGCAGTATTTC.

The chain has TRBV28 and TRBJ2-7, with 8 bases that match TRBD1. The germline CDR1 and CDR2 sequences are MDHEN and SYDVKM. The CDR3 runs to 14 residues. Trimming at V came to 8 bases and at J to 4 bases, leaving 10 bases not matched to a gene. The CDR3 DNA reads as TGTGCCAGCGTCTCCAGGGGGCTTTCGTACGAGCAGTACTTC. Amino acids: CASVSRGLSYEQYF.

The chain is built from TRBV10-3 and TRBJ2-2; 7 positions agree with TRBD1. Germline V CDR1 and CDR2: ENHRY, SYGVKD. V trimming: 6 bases; J trimming: 2 bases; junction bases outside the gene matches: 3. The CDR3 consists of 14 residues. The CDR3: CAISGQDNTGELFF. CDR3 bases: TGTGCCATCAGCGGACAGGACAACACCGGGGAGCTGTTTTTT.

The chain joins TRBV3-1 (or the pseudogene TRBV3-2) to TRBJ2-7; tentatively, D is TRBD1 (7 bases). Germline-derived CDR1 and CDR2 are LGHDT and YNNKEL (reference sequence). The ends were cut back, 4 bases at V and 3 bases at J, with 16 bases in the middle. This CDR3 is 15 amino acids long. The CDR3 loop is CASSRGGQGVYEQYF. In DNA form, the CDR3 reads TGTGCCAGCAGCCGAGGGGGGCAGGGGGTCTACGAGCAGTACTTC.

The chain uses TRBV15 and TRBJ2-1, with 14 bases lining up with TRBD2. V trimming: 1 base; J trimming: 7 bases; junction bases outside the gene matches: 3. The CDR3 has 16 residues. CDR1 is LNHNV and CDR2 is YYDKDF in the germline V gene (reference sequence). The DNA for the CDR3 is TGTGCCACCAGCAGAGGACTAGCGGGAGGGCGTAATGAGCAGTTCTTC. It translates to CATSRGLAGGRNEQFF.

The V and J genes are TRBV6-6 and TRBJ1-3; D remains ambiguous. CDR3 length: 14 residues. V lost 5 bases, J lost 0 bases, and 8 bases lay in between. CDR1 MNHNY and CDR2 SVGAGI come from the germline V gene (reference sequence). In DNA, the CDR3 is TGTGCCAGCAGTGTCGGGAACTCTGGAAACACCATATATTTT. Protein: CASSVGNSGNTIYF.

The chain's CDR3 is CASSRTVNTEAFF. In DNA form, the CDR3 reads TGTGCCAGCAGCCGTACGGTAAACACTGAAGCTTTCTTT. The rearrangement links TRBV7-2 to TRBJ1-1; D unresolved. Germline CDR1 is SGHTA and CDR2 is FQGNSA. The V end was cut by 5 bases, the J end by 2 bases, with 9 bases between. The CDR3 runs to 13 residues.

This chain joins TRBV9 and TRBJ1-2; D perhaps matches TRBD1 (5 bases). Germline CDR1 is SGDLS and CDR2 is YYNGEE. Deletions cut 4 bases from V and 1 base from J, with 14 bases between. The CDR3 is made up of 15 amino acids. The DNA for the CDR3 is TGTGCCAGCAGCACCTTGGGGGGTCTTAACTATGGCTACACCTTC. This gives the protein CASSTLGGLNYGYTF.

J is TRBJ1-1 and V is TRBV28; TRBD1 matches 8 bases. The CDR3 is 14 amino acids. The J segment lost 7 bases and the V segment lost 4 bases, leaving 8 bases of the junction unmatched. Germline lookup yields CDR1 MDHEN and CDR2 SYDVKM. CDR3 region: CASSYSGTGNEAFF. The CDR3, as DNA: TGTGCCAGCAGTTACTCCGGGACAGGCAATGAAGCTTTCTTT.

V usage is TRBV7-2 and J usage is TRBJ1-5; D is uncertain. V gave up 4 bases and J gave up 3 bases, with 4 bases separating them. Germline V gene data show CDR1 as SGHTA and CDR2 as FQGNSA. CDR3 size: 12 residues. The CDR3 here is CASSSNNQPQHF. The DNA for the CDR3 is TGTGCCAGCAGCTCGAACAATCAGCCCCAGCATTTT. Supplemented by reference TRBV7-2 and TRBJ1-5, the full variable domain reads GAGVSQSPSNKVTEKGKDVELRCDPISGHTALYWYRQSLGQGLEFLIYFQGNSAPDKSGLPSDRFSAERTGGSVSTLTIQRTQQEDSAVYLCASSSNNQPQHFGDGTRLSIL.

This clone was seen once. This chain links TRBV9 with TRBJ2-1, with 8 nucleotides matching TRBD1. The CDR3 is 16 residues long. V shed 4 bases, J shed 4 bases, and the junction held 10 bases outside the gene matches. Germline values: CDR1 SGDLS, CDR2 YYNGEE. CDR3 amino acids: CASSLSGTGYYNEQFF. For the CDR3, the DNA is TGTGCCAGCAGCCTAAGTGGGACAGGTTATTACAATGAGCAGTTCTTC.

The chain has TRBV28 and TRBJ2-1; 9 bases are a match to TRBD2. CDR3 size: 14 residues. Germline-derived CDR1 and CDR2 are MDHEN and SYDVKM. V dropped 1 base and J dropped 7; count of bases not matched to a gene: 2. For the CDR3, the DNA is TGTGCCAGCAGTTTATCTCTAGCGGGGAATGAGCAGTTCTTC. Translation gives CASSLSLAGNEQFF.

In its sample, this clone was seen a few times. The chain combines TRBV5-4 with TRBJ1-3, with D hard to call. Germline CDR1 reads SGHNT; CDR2 reads YYREEE (reference sequence). This CDR3 region has 17 residues. Between the trimmed V and J ends, which lost 3 bases and 0 bases, there was a span of 16 bases. The CDR3 loop reads CASSSTFGVLSGNTIYF. The DNA for the CDR3 is TGTGCCAGCAGCTCGACGTTCGGGGTCCTCTCTGGAAACACCATATATTTT.

The V and J genes are TRBV4-2 and TRBJ2-7; 15 nucleotides agree with TRBD2. V was clipped by 0 bases and J by 3 bases; unmatched bases: 6. The CDR3 is 18 residues long. CDR1 is LGHNA and CDR2 is YNFKEQ in the germline V gene. CDR3: CASSQEGLAGGLYYEQYF. The CDR3 nucleotides are TGTGCCAGCAGCCAAGAGGGACTAGCGGGAGGTCTCTACTACGAGCAGTACTTC.

The rearrangement uses TRBV3-1 (or the pseudogene TRBV3-2) and TRBJ1-4; no clear D gene. This CDR3 is 14 amino acids long. Germline V lookup: CDR1 LGHDT, CDR2 YNNKEL (reference sequence). Between the trimmed V and J ends, which lost 4 bases and 5 bases, there was a span of 11 bases. This CDR3 is CASSPSWTNEKLFF. The CDR3 nucleotides are TGTGCCAGCAGCCCGTCATGGACCAATGAAAAACTGTTTTTT.

CDR3 sequence: CASSFRNQPQHF. The CDR3 nucleotides read TGTGCCAGCAGTTTCCGGAATCAGCCCCAGCATTTT. The J gene is TRBJ1-5, the V gene TRBV28; D unclear. With 3 bases removed from V and 4 bases from J, the gap between germline ends came to 4 bases. Germline V gene sequence: CDR1 MDHEN, CDR2 SYDVKM. The CDR3 spans 12 residues.

CDR3 in amino acids: CASSPMTSGYNEQFF. In DNA form, the CDR3 reads TGTGCCAGCTCACCCATGACTAGCGGTTACAATGAGCAGTTCTTC. This sequence joins TRBV18 and TRBJ2-1; 9 nucleotides align to TRBD2. The ends lost 3 bases at V and 4 bases at J; junction bases unmatched: 4. Germline V gene data show CDR1 as KGHSH and CDR2 as LQKENI. This CDR3 has 15 amino acids.

This sequence joins TRBV24-1 and TRBJ1-5, with D maybe TRBD1 (5 bases). CDR3 length: 14 residues. V shed 4 bases and J shed 5 bases, with 11 bases lying between them. CDR1 is KGHDR and CDR2 is SFDVKD in the germline V gene. Here the CDR3 DNA reads TGTGCCACCAGTGAGGGCAGGGTTGATCAGCCCCAGCATTTT. Translation: CATSEGRVDQPQHF.

The gene calls are TRBV28 and TRBJ1-2, with TRBD1 identical over 8 bases. The CDR3 has 16 residues. The V gene's germline CDR1 is MDHEN and CDR2 SYDVKM. V was pared by 5 bases and J by 5 bases, with 13 bases of the junction left unmatched. The DNA for the CDR3 is TGTGCCAGCAGTCTAGGGGCAGGGGGCGCGTTATATGGCTACACCTTC. Amino acids: CASSLGAGGALYGYTF.

This chain uses TRBV5-3 with TRBJ1-4; 8 nucleotides match TRBD1. TRBV5-3 is annotated as an ORF whose role is uncertain. CDR3 length equals 16 residues. V shed 4 bases, J shed 1 base, and the junction held 6 bases outside the gene matches. CDR3 sequence reads: CARSRTGLLTNEKLFF. CDR3 nucleotide sequence: TGTGCCAGAAGCCGGACAGGGTTATTAACTAATGAAAAACTGTTTTTT.

This CDR3 reads CASSSPLTGSYEQYF. In nucleotides, the CDR3 is TGCGCCAGCAGCTCACCATTGACGGGATCCTACGAGCAGTACTTC. J is TRBJ2-7 and V is TRBV5-1, with a weak D call TRBD2 (5 bases). CDR1 is SGHRS, CDR2 YFSETQ, per germline. This CDR3 region has 15 residues. V was trimmed by 3 bases and J by 1 base, leaving 14 bases between them.

The CDR3 here is CASSPLSGSYNEQFF. The CDR3, as DNA: TGTGCCAGCAGCCCTCTTTCAGGGTCCTACAATGAGCAGTTCTTC. The rearrangement joins TRBV7-8 to TRBJ2-1, with a tentative D call TRBD1 (5 bases). The CDR3 length is 15 residues. The V end was cut by 5 bases, the J end by 1 base, with 12 bases between. Germline V gene lookup returns CDR1 SGHVS and CDR2 FQNEAQ.

The chain joins TRBV27 to TRBJ1-5; D unclear. This CDR3 comprises 14 residues. V was cut by 3 bases and J by 2 bases, with 8 bases left in between. Germline CDR1 reads MNHEY; CDR2 reads SMNVEV (reference sequence). CDR3: CASSFRVGNQPQHF. CDR3 nucleotides: TGTGCCAGCAGTTTCAGAGTCGGCAATCAGCCCCAGCATTTT.

The rearrangement uses TRBV5-6 and TRBJ2-7; the D gene is possibly TRBD2 (5 bases). The germline CDR1 and CDR2 sequences are SGHDT and YYEEEE. V was cut by 4 bases and J by 6 bases, with 14 bases left in between. The CDR3 extends over 13 amino acids. The CDR3 DNA is TGTGCCAGCAGCCTGGGCGGGTCCACCGAGCAGTACTTC. As protein: CASSLGGSTEQYF.